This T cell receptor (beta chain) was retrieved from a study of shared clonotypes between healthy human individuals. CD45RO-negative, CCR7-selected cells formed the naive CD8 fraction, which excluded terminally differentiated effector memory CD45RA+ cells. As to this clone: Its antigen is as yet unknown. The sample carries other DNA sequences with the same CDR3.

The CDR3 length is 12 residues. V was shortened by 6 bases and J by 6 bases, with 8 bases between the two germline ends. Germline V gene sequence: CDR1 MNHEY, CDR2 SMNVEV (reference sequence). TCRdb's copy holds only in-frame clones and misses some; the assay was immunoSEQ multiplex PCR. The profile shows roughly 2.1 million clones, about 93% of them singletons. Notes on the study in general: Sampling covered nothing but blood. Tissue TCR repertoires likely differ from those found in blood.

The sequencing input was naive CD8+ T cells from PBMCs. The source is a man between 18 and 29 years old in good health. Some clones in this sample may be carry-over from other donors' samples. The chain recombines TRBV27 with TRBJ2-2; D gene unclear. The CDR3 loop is CASSPAAGELFF. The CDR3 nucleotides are TGTGCCAGCAGCCCCGCCGCCGGGGAGCTGTTTTTT.